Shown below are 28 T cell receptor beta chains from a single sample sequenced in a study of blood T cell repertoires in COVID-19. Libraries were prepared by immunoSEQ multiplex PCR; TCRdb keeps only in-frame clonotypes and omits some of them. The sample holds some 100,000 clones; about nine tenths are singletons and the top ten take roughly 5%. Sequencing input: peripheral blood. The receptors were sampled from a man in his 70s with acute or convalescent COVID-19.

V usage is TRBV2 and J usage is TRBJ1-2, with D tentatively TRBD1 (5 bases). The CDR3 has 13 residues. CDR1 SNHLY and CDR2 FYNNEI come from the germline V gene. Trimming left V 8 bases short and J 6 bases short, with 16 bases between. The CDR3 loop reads CASGQDNRNGYTF. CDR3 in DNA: TGTGCCAGCGGGCAGGACAATAGAAATGGCTACACCTTC.

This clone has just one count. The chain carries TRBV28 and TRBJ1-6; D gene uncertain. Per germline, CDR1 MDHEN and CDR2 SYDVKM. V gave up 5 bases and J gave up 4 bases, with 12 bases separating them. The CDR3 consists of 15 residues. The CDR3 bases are TGTGCCAGCAGTCCATCGGAGGGATATAATTCACCCCTCCACTTT. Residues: CASSPSEGYNSPLHF.

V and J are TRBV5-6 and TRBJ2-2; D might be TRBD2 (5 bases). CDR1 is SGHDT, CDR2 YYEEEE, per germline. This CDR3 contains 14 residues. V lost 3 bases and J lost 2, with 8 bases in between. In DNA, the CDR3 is TGTGCCAGCAGCTACGGACTTAACACCGGGGAGCTGTTTTTT. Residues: CASSYGLNTGELFF.

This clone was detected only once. CDR3 in DNA: TGTGCCAGCAGTTTTTCAGGGGACCATGGCTACACCTTC. It translates to CASSFSGDHGYTF. The rearrangement uses TRBV12-3 or TRBV12-4 and TRBJ1-2; D might be TRBD1 (6 bases). This CDR3 has 13 amino acids. Trimming removed 3 bases from V and 6 bases from J, with 11 bases in between.

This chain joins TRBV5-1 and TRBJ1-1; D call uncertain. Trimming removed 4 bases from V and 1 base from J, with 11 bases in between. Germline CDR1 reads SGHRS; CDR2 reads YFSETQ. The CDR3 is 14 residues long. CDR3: CASSPRPGNTEAFF. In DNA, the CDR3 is TGCGCCAGCAGCCCACGGCCGGGGAACACTGAAGCTTTCTTT.

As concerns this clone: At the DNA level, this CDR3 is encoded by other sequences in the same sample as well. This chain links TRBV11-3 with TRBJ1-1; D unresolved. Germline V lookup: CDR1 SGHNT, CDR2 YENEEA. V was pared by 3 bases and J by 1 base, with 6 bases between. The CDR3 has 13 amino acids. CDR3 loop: CASSFSGNTEAFF. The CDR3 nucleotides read TGTGCCAGCAGCTTCTCGGGGAACACTGAAGCTTTCTTT.

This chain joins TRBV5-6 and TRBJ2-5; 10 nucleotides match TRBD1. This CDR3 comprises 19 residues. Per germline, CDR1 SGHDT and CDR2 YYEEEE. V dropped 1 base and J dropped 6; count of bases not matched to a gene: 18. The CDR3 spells CASSLRDRGRWKGAKTQYF. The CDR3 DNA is TGTGCCAGCAGCTTGAGGGACAGGGGACGTTGGAAGGGGGCCAAGACCCAGTACTTC.

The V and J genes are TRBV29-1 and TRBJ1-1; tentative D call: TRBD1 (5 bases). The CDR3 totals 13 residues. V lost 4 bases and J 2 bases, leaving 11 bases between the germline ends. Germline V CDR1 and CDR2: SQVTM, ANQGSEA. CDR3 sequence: CSVGGSSNTEAFF. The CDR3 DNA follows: TGCAGCGTTGGGGGCAGCTCCAACACTGAAGCTTTCTTT.

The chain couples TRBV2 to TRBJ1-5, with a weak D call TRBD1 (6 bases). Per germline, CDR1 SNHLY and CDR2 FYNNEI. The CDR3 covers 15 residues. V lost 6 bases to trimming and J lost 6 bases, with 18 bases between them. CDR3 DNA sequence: TGTGCCAGCAGGGGCAGGGGTATGTCTTCTCAGCCCCAGCATTTT. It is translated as CASRGRGMSSQPQHF.

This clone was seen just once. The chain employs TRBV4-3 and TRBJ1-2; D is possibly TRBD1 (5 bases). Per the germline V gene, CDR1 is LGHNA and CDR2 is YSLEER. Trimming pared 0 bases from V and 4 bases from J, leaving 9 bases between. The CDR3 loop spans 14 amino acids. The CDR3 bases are TGCGCCAGCAGCCAAGAGAAGGGGTTCTATGGCTACACCTTC. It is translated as CASSQEKGFYGYTF.

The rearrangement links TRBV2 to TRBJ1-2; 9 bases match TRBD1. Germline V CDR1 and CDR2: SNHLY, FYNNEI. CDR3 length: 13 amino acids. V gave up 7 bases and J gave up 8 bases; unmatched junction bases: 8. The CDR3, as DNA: TGTGCCAGCACCGCACAGGGGGCATGGGGCTACACCTTC. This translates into CASTAQGAWGYTF.

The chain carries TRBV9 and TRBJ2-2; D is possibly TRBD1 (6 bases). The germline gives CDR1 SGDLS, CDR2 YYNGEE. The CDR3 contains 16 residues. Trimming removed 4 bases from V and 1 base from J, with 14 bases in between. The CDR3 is CASSPATGRNTGELFF. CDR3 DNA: TGTGCCAGCAGCCCAGCAACAGGGCGGAACACCGGGGAGCTGTTTTTT.

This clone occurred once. CDR3 coding DNA: TGTGCCAGCAGAGGACAGGGAGGTGGAACTGAAGCTTTCTTT. Its translation is CASRGQGGGTEAFF. V usage is TRBV6-5 and J usage is TRBJ1-1; 8 bases match TRBD1. V lost 6 bases and J lost 5; bases outside the gene matches: 8. The CDR3 is made up of 14 amino acids. The germline gives CDR1 MNHEY, CDR2 SVGAGI.

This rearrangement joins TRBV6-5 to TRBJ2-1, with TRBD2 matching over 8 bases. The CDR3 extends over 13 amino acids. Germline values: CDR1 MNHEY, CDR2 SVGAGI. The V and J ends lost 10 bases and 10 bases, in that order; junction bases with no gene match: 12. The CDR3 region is CATRFLAGIEQFF. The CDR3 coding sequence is TGTGCCACAAGGTTCCTAGCGGGCATCGAGCAGTTCTTC.

CDR3 DNA: TGTGCCAGCAGCTCAACGGACAGGGGAGATAATGAGCAGTTCTTC. This sequence encodes CASSSTDRGDNEQFF. The chain has TRBV7-9 and TRBJ2-1; 9 nucleotides line up with TRBD1. Trimming took 4 bases from V and 7 from J; bases not matched to a gene: 8. This CDR3 contains 15 residues. The germline CDR1 and CDR2 sequences are SEHNR and FQNEAQ (reference sequence). Using reference TRBV7-9 and TRBJ2-1 for the parts outside the CDR3, the full variable domain is DTGVSQNPRHKITKRGQNVTFRCDPISEHNRLYWYRQTLGQGPEFLTYFQNEAQLEKSRLLSDRFSAERPKGSFSTLEIQRTEQGDSAMYLCASSSTDRGDNEQFFGPGTRLTVL.

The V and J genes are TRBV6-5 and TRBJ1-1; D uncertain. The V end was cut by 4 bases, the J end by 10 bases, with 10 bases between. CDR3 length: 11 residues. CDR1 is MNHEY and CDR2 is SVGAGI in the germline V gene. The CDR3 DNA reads TGTGCCAGCAGTTTCGAGCGGAGAGCTTTCTTT. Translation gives CASSFERRAFF.

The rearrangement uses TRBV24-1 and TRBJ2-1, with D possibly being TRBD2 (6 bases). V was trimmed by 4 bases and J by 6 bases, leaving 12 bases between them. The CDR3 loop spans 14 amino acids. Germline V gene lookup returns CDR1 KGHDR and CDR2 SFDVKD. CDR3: CATSDSLAPNEQFF. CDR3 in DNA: TGTGCCACCAGTGACTCACTAGCCCCCAATGAGCAGTTCTTC.

CDR3 bases: TGTGCCAGCAGTTTATTAGTTTCCGGGGGGCGAGATGGCTACACCTTC. This codes for CASSLLVSGGRDGYTF. This chain connects TRBV27 to TRBJ1-2, with TRBD1 as a possible D gene (6 bases). The CDR3 length is 16 residues. The germline V and J ends were trimmed by 1 base and 6 bases, with 18 bases remaining between them. CDR1 and CDR2 from the germline V gene are MNHEY and SMNVEV (reference sequence).

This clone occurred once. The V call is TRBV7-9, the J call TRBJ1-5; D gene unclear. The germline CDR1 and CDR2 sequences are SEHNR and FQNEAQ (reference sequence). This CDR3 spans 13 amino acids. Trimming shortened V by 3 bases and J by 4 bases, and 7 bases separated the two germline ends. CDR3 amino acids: CASSFQENQPQHF. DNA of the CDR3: TGTGCCAGCAGCTTCCAGGAAAATCAGCCCCAGCATTTT. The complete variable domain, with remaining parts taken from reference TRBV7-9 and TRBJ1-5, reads DTGVSQNPRHKITKRGQNVTFRCDPISEHNRLYWYRQTLGQGPEFLTYFQNEAQLEKSRLLSDRFSAERPKGSFSTLEIQRTEQGDSAMYLCASSFQENQPQHFGDGTRLSIL.

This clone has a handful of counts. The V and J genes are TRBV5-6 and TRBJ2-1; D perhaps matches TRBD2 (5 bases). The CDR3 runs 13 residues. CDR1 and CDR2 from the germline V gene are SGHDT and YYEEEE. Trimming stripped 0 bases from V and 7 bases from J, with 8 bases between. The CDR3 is CASSLGTANEQFF. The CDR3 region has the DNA TGTGCCAGCAGCTTGGGGACTGCAAATGAGCAGTTCTTC.

The CDR3 nucleotides are TGTGCCATCAGTGAGTCGGACGGGGTTTATGGCTACACCTTC. Protein: CAISESDGVYGYTF. The chain is built from TRBV10-3 and TRBJ1-2; D not certain. Germline loops: CDR1 ENHRY, CDR2 SYGVKD. The CDR3 length is 14 residues. The V end lost 0 bases, the J end lost 5 bases, and 10 bases lay between the germline ends.

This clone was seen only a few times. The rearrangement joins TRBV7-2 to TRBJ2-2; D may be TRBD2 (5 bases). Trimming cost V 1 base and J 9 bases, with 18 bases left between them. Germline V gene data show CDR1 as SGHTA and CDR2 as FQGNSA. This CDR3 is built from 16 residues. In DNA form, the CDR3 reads TGTGCCAGCAGCTTAGATGCGTCTAGCTTTTTCCGGGAGCTGTTTTTT. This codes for CASSLDASSFFRELFF.

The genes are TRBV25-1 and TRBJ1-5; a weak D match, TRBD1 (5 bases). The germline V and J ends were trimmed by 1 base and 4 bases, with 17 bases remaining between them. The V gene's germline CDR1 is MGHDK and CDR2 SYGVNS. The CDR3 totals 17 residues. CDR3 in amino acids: CASSECAWTTQNQPQHF. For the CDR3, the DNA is TGTGCCAGCAGTGAATGCGCGTGGACAACCCAAAATCAGCCCCAGCATTTT.

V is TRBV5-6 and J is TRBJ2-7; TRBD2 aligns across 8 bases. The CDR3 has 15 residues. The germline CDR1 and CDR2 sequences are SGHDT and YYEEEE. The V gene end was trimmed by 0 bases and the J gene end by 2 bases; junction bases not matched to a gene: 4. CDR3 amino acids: CASSLGLASTYEQYF. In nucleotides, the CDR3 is TGTGCCAGCAGCTTGGGACTAGCGTCCACCTACGAGCAGTACTTC.

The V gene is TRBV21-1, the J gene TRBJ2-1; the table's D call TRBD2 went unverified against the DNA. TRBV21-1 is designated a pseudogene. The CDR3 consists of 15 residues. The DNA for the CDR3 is TGTGCCAGCAGCAAATGTCCTAGCGTTCACAATGAGCAGTTCTTC. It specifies CASSKCPSVHNEQFF.

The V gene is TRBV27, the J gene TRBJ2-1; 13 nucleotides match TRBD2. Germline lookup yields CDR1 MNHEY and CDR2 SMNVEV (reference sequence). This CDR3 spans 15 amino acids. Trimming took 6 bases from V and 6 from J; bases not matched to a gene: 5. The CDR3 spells CASSPGTSGTNEQFF. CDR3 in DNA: TGTGCCAGCAGCCCCGGGACTAGCGGGACCAATGAGCAGTTCTTC.

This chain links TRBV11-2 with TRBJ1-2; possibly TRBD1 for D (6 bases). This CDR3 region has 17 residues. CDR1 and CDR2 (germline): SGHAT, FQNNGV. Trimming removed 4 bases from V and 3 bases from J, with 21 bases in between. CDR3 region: CASSYHPTGLVDYGYTF. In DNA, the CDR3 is TGTGCCAGCAGCTACCACCCTACAGGGCTTGTGGACTATGGCTACACCTTC.

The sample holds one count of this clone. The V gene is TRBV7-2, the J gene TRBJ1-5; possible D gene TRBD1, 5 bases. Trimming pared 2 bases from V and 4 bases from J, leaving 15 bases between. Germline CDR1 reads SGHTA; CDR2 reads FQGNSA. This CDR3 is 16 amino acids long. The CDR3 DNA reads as TGTGCCAGCAGCTTAAACTCCGGTGACAGAAATCAGCCCCAGCATTTT. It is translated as CASSLNSGDRNQPQHF.